This TCR beta chain was sequenced for a study of control samples from healthy donors and cancer patients. This clone came up once. The V gene's germline CDR1 is LNHDA and CDR2 SQIVND (reference sequence). Trimming shortened V by 10 bases and J by 7 bases, and 16 bases separated the two germline ends. CDR3 length: 13 amino acids. TCRdb's table, derived via immunoSEQ multiplex PCR, lists solely in-frame clones and lacks some. The profile covers some 200,000 clones, with just under 95% appearing a single time and about 1.4% taken by the ten largest. The chain carries TRBV19 and TRBJ2-2, with a weak D call TRBD2 (6 bases). The sample was blood. The clonotype comes from a man aged 50 to 60 in good health. CDR3 amino acids: CATTGRRGGELFF. CDR3 DNA sequence: TGTGCCACCACCGGGAGACGGGGCGGGGAGCTGTTTTTT.